One sample yielded the 31 T cell receptor beta chains listed below, sequenced in a study of CD8+ T cells in alopecia areata. Following extraction, RNA underwent reverse transcription to cDNA, which served as the sequencing template. Sequenced by immunoSEQ multiplex PCR; TCRdb stores in-frame clones only, minus some. The sample contains some 130,000 clones, 50% to 60% of which appear only once. This material consisted of CD4+ T cells sorted from blood, taken at week 0. The source is a human donor with alopecia areata.

The V call is TRBV28, the J call TRBJ1-1; TRBD1 might be the D (5 bases). The ends were cut back, 2 bases at V and 1 base at J, with 5 bases in the middle. The CDR3 loop spans 13 amino acids. CDR1 is MDHEN and CDR2 is SYDVKM in the germline V gene. In DNA form, the CDR3 reads TGTGCCAGCAGTTTAGGGGGGAACACTGAAGCTTTCTTT. It encodes CASSLGGNTEAFF. Supplemented by reference TRBV28 and TRBJ1-1, the full variable domain reads DVKVTQSSRYLVKRTGEKVFLECVQDMDHENMFWYRQDPGLGLRLIYFSYDVKMKEKGDIPEGYSVSREKKERFSLILESASTNQTSMYLCASSLGGNTEAFFGQGTRLTVV.

This sequence joins TRBV7-2 and TRBJ2-7, with 12 bases lining up with TRBD2. J lost 0 bases, V lost 5 bases, and 8 bases had no gene match. The CDR3 is made up of 17 amino acids. Germline V gene sequence: CDR1 SGHTA, CDR2 FQGNSA. CDR3 nucleotide sequence: TGTGCCAGCAGCCCAGGACTAGCGGGGCGAACCTCCTACGAGCAGTACTTC. As protein: CASSPGLAGRTSYEQYF.

The rearrangement uses TRBV7-9 and TRBJ2-2; 7 nucleotides line up with TRBD1. Germline loops: CDR1 SEHNR, CDR2 FQNEAQ (reference sequence). V shed 5 bases, J shed 3 bases, and the junction held 6 bases outside the gene matches. This CDR3 contains 15 residues. The DNA for the CDR3 is TGTGCCAGCAGCCCCGTAAGGGGGCACACCGGGGAGCTGTTTTTT. Translating gives CASSPVRGHTGELFF.

This clone was counted a few times. V gene TRBV12-5 combines with J gene TRBJ1-2; D call uncertain. The CDR3 contains 15 residues. Germline assignment: CDR1 LGHNT and CDR2 FRNRAP. The V gene lost 7 bases and the J gene lost 8 bases, with 23 bases spanning the gap. The CDR3 DNA is TGTGCTAGTGCCCGGACGGGGTCGGGAAGGGTCGGCTACACCTTC. Translation gives CASARTGSGRVGYTF.

The V call is TRBV28, the J call TRBJ2-1, with D possibly matching TRBD2 (5 bases). Germline V CDR1 and CDR2: MDHEN, SYDVKM. Trimming stripped 3 bases from V and 8 bases from J, with 20 bases between. The CDR3 runs 16 residues. This chain's CDR3 is CASSFVLGGQNDEQFF. The CDR3 coding sequence is TGTGCCAGCAGTTTTGTCCTCGGAGGCCAAAACGATGAGCAGTTCTTC.

This clone was detected a few times. The genes are TRBV4-3 and TRBJ1-2; D not resolved. The V end was cut by 1 base, the J end by 4 bases, with 13 bases between. The CDR3 has 15 residues. Germline values: CDR1 LGHNA, CDR2 YSLEER. The CDR3 loop reads CASSQVTQTPYGYTF. DNA of the CDR3: TGCGCCAGCAGCCAAGTCACTCAAACCCCCTATGGCTACACCTTC.

This rearrangement joins TRBV15 to TRBJ2-5; 8 bases agree with TRBD1. With V trimmed by 1 base and J by 1 base, 11 bases remained unmatched. There are 18 residues in the CDR3. The germline V gene has CDR1 LNHNV and CDR2 YYDKDF (reference sequence). The CDR3 protein is CATSRVGGTGDFQETQYF. The CDR3 DNA follows: TGTGCCACCAGCAGAGTTGGCGGGACAGGCGACTTCCAAGAGACCCAGTACTTC.

This sequence joins TRBV7-2 and TRBJ1-3; the D gene is possibly TRBD1 (6 bases). Trimming pared 0 bases from V and 9 bases from J, leaving 12 bases between. Germline V gene lookup returns CDR1 SGHTA and CDR2 FQGNSA. This CDR3 contains 14 residues. The CDR3 loop is CASSLAHLGGTIYF. The CDR3 DNA reads TGTGCCAGCAGCTTAGCGCATCTAGGGGGCACCATATATTTT.

This sequence joins TRBV5-1 and TRBJ1-1; 7 bases align to TRBD1. J was trimmed by 4 bases and V by 0 bases; bases with no gene match: 9. The CDR3 consists of 16 residues. Germline V gene sequence: CDR1 SGHRS, CDR2 YFSETQ. CDR3 sequence reads: CASSLASPGQTTEAFF. In nucleotides, the CDR3 is TGCGCCAGCAGCTTGGCCTCCCCGGGACAGACCACTGAAGCTTTCTTT. The full variable domain, in which reference TRBV5-1 and TRBJ1-1 provide the parts outside the CDR3, is KAGVTQTPRYLIKTRGQQVTLSCSPISGHRSVSWYQQTPGQGLQFLFEYFSETQRNKGNFPGRFSGRQFSNSRSEMNVSTLELGDSALYLCASSLASPGQTTEAFFGQGTRLTVV.

The chain combines TRBV2 with TRBJ1-5; D is ambiguous. Trimming stripped 7 bases from V and 8 bases from J, with 15 bases between. Germline assignment: CDR1 SNHLY and CDR2 FYNNEI. The CDR3 is 13 amino acids. CDR3 loop: CASMGNLREPQHF. The CDR3, as DNA: TGTGCCAGCATGGGGAATCTTCGGGAGCCCCAGCATTTT. Based on the CDR3 plus reference TRBV2 and TRBJ1-5, the full variable domain is EPEVTQTPSHQVTQMGQEVILRCVPISNHLYFYWYRQILGQKVEFLVSFYNNEISEKSEIFDDQFSVERPDGSNFTLKIRSTKLEDSAMYFCASMGNLREPQHFGDGTRLSIL.

The rearrangement joins TRBV28 to TRBJ2-7; no reliable D call. Germline CDR1 is MDHEN and CDR2 is SYDVKM. The CDR3 has 14 residues. Trimming removed 8 bases at V and 3 bases at J, with 17 bases between. The CDR3, as DNA: TGTGCCAGCCAGGCCCGACTCCTCATCTACGAGCAGTACTTC. Protein product: CASQARLLIYEQYF.

This clone occurred a few times. V is TRBV9 and J is TRBJ2-3, with D uncertain. V was cut by 0 bases and J by 6 bases, with 8 bases left in between. This CDR3 is 13 amino acids long. Germline V gives CDR1 SGDLS, CDR2 YYNGEE. The CDR3 loop is CASSVVSEDTQYF. In DNA, the CDR3 is TGTGCCAGCAGCGTAGTGTCTGAGGATACGCAGTATTTT. The full variable domain, with the rest looked up from reference TRBV9 and TRBJ2-3, is DSGVTQTPKHLITATGQRVTLRCSPRSGDLSVYWYQQSLDQGLQFLIQYYNGEERAKGNILERFSAQQFPDLHSELNLSSLELGDSALYFCASSVVSEDTQYFGPGTRLTVL.

This clone has just a few counts. The chain uses TRBV5-4 and TRBJ2-5; 11 nucleotides align to TRBD2. V trimming: 0 bases; J trimming: 3 bases; junction bases outside the gene matches: 7. The CDR3 totals 17 residues. Germline V gene lookup returns CDR1 SGHNT and CDR2 YYREEE (reference sequence). The CDR3 loop reads CASSLVILAGEEETQYF. CDR3 coding DNA: TGTGCCAGCAGCTTGGTAATACTAGCGGGAGAGGAAGAGACCCAGTACTTC.

This rearrangement joins TRBV4-1 to TRBJ1-2; D is unresolved. V was trimmed by 0 bases and J by 4 bases, leaving 3 bases between them. The CDR3 is 12 amino acids. Germline V gives CDR1 MGHRA, CDR2 YSYEKL. The CDR3 DNA reads TGCGCCAGCAGCCAAGATACCTATGGCTACACCTTC. Encoded protein: CASSQDTYGYTF.

V and J are TRBV7-3 and TRBJ2-5; TRBD2 aligns across 9 bases. With 0 bases clipped from V and 4 bases from J, the junction kept 3 bases outside the gene matches. The CDR3 loop spans 15 amino acids. Germline CDR1 and CDR2: SGHTA and FQGTGA. The CDR3 sequence: CASSLTSGSRETQYF. The DNA for the CDR3 is TGTGCCAGCAGCTTAACTAGCGGGAGTAGAGAGACCCAGTACTTC.

This chain links TRBV10-3 with TRBJ2-5; perhaps TRBD2 as D (5 bases). Germline V CDR1 and CDR2: ENHRY, SYGVKD. The CDR3 is 14 residues long. Trimming took 7 bases from V and 5 from J, leaving 17 bases between them. Here the CDR3 DNA reads TGTGCCATCAAGGAAGGGCTAGCAGGCGAGACCCAGTACTTC. The encoded protein is CAIKEGLAGETQYF.

The chain joins TRBV27 to TRBJ1-4; possibly TRBD1 for D (5 bases). From germline, CDR1 is MNHEY and CDR2 SMNVEV (reference sequence). The CDR3 length is 13 residues. V was shortened by 5 bases and J by 3 bases, with 7 bases between the two germline ends. This chain's CDR3 is CASSPRANEKLFF. The CDR3, as DNA: TGTGCCAGCAGTCCCAGGGCTAATGAAAAACTGTTTTTT.

The CDR3 DNA is TGTGCCAGCAGTGACTACCCGGGACAGAGGGGCGCAGATACGCAGTATTTT. Translated: CASSDYPGQRGADTQYF. V usage is TRBV27 and J usage is TRBJ2-3; 7 positions match TRBD1. Germline V gene data show CDR1 as MNHEY and CDR2 as SMNVEV (reference sequence). Trimming cost V 5 bases and J 4 bases; bases outside gene matches: 15. The CDR3 totals 17 residues.

The V call is TRBV4-1, the J call TRBJ2-3, with 12 bases matching TRBD1. V was clipped by 2 bases and J by 5 bases; unmatched bases: 11. Germline CDR1 is MGHRA and CDR2 is YSYEKL. The CDR3 sequence is 18 residues long. This CDR3 reads CASSQTYWDRGREDTQYF. The CDR3 DNA follows: TGCGCCAGCAGCCAAACCTATTGGGACAGGGGGCGAGAAGATACGCAGTATTTT.

The V gene is TRBV18, the J gene TRBJ2-7; possibly TRBD2 for D (6 bases). CDR1 is KGHSH and CDR2 is LQKENI in the germline V gene. Trimming shortened V by 4 bases and J by 0 bases, and 13 bases separated the two germline ends. The CDR3 runs to 15 residues. In DNA, the CDR3 is TGTGCCAGCTCACTTCGTGGGGGGAGCTCCTACGAGCAGTACTTC. Translated, it gives CASSLRGGSSYEQYF.

This clone was picked up one time. This chain uses TRBV9 with TRBJ2-3; D is perhaps TRBD2 (6 bases). The V and J ends lost 0 bases and 5 bases respectively, with 10 bases between them. Germline V gene lookup returns CDR1 SGDLS and CDR2 YYNGEE. CDR3 size: 14 residues. CDR3 protein: CASSVGGEGDTQYF. Written as DNA, the CDR3 is TGTGCCAGCAGCGTAGGGGGGGAAGGAGATACGCAGTATTTT.

The chain recombines TRBV7-8 with TRBJ2-3; D is unclear. Trimming shortened V by 0 bases and J by 0 bases, and 7 bases separated the two germline ends. Germline CDR1 SGHVS, CDR2 FQNEAQ. The CDR3 totals 15 residues. The CDR3 DNA is TGTGCCAGCAGCTTAGCGCGGTCTAGCACAGATACGCAGTATTTT. Translating gives CASSLARSSTDTQYF.

The chain recombines TRBV7-2 with TRBJ2-3, with D possibly being TRBD2 (6 bases). Trimming removed 5 bases from V and 3 bases from J, with 18 bases in between. There are 16 residues in the CDR3. Looked up from germline, CDR1 is SGHTA and CDR2 is FQGNSA. Here the CDR3 reads CASSPLSGPGTDTQYF. The CDR3 DNA sequence: TGTGCCAGCAGCCCCCTCAGCGGGCCCGGTACAGATACGCAGTATTTT. Complete variable domain (other parts from reference TRBV7-2 and TRBJ2-3): GAGVSQSPSNKVTEKGKDVELRCDPISGHTALYWYRQSLGQGLEFLIYFQGNSAPDKSGLPSDRFSAERTGGSVSTLTIQRTQQEDSAVYLCASSPLSGPGTDTQYFGPGTRLTVL.

A note on this clone: Other DNA sequences of this sample code for an identical CDR3. The chain uses TRBV5-1 and TRBJ2-1; 8 positions match TRBD2. The CDR3 totals 16 residues. Germline assignment: CDR1 SGHRS and CDR2 YFSETQ. J was trimmed by 5 bases and V by 4 bases; bases with no gene match: 11. CDR3 in DNA: TGCGCCAGCAGCCTGTCCCAGACTAGCGCAAACAATGAGCAGTTCTTC. The encoded protein is CASSLSQTSANNEQFF.

The V call is TRBV7-2, the J call TRBJ1-5; D is unresolved. V was clipped by 2 bases and J by 1 base, with 9 bases between them. The CDR3 spans 15 residues. Germline loops: CDR1 SGHTA, CDR2 FQGNSA. The CDR3, as DNA: TGTGCCAGCAGCTTAAGTTTCGGGAGCAATCAGCCCCAGCATTTT. It specifies CASSLSFGSNQPQHF. The full variable domain, rest sourced from reference TRBV7-2 and TRBJ1-5, is GAGVSQSPSNKVTEKGKDVELRCDPISGHTALYWYRQSLGQGLEFLIYFQGNSAPDKSGLPSDRFSAERTGGSVSTLTIQRTQQEDSAVYLCASSLSFGSNQPQHFGDGTRLSIL.

There are a few counts of this clone. The chain combines TRBV7-2 with TRBJ2-7; D is possibly TRBD1 or TRBD2 (7 bases each). Germline loops: CDR1 SGHTA, CDR2 FQGNSA. The CDR3 extends over 16 amino acids. With 1 base removed from V and 5 bases from J, the gap between germline ends came to 18 bases. The CDR3 here is CASSLVSHRGGNEQYF. CDR3 DNA sequence: TGTGCCAGCAGCTTAGTATCTCACAGGGGAGGGAACGAGCAGTACTTC.

The gene calls are TRBV19 and TRBJ2-5; D gene ambiguous. Looked up from germline, CDR1 is LNHDA and CDR2 is SQIVND (reference sequence). V was shortened by 1 base and J by 5 bases, with 8 bases between the two germline ends. The CDR3 has 13 amino acids. The chain's CDR3 is CASSIAFRETQYF. The DNA of the CDR3 is TGTGCCAGTAGTATAGCCTTCCGCGAGACCCAGTACTTC.

This clone appeared a few times. The chain combines TRBV7-2 with TRBJ2-4; weak D call: TRBD1 (6 bases). The CDR3 spans 16 residues. Germline V gives CDR1 SGHTA, CDR2 FQGNSA. Between the trimmed V and J ends, which lost 3 bases and 7 bases, there was a span of 19 bases. The CDR3: CASSFLRGEGENIQYF. The CDR3 DNA follows: TGTGCCAGCAGCTTCCTCAGGGGAGAGGGGGAGAACATTCAGTACTTC.

The V and J genes are TRBV29-1 and TRBJ2-7; D ambiguous. CDR3 length: 14 residues. Per the germline V gene, CDR1 is SQVTM and CDR2 is ANQGSEA. V gave up 5 bases and J gave up 0 bases, with 14 bases separating them. CDR3 sequence: CSVCFLRSSYEQYF. CDR3 coding DNA: TGCAGCGTTTGCTTCCTTAGGAGCTCCTACGAGCAGTACTTC.

The chain couples TRBV5-6 to TRBJ1-6; the D is unclear. Per germline, CDR1 SGHDT and CDR2 YYEEEE. This CDR3 has 15 residues. V was clipped by 3 bases and J by 3 bases, with 10 bases between them. Written as DNA, the CDR3 is TGTGCCAGCAGCTATCGACACGACTATAATTCACCCCTCCACTTT. It translates to CASSYRHDYNSPLHF.

This clone was seen a single time. A much larger clonotype is one base distant, so this may be a read error. The chain has TRBV5-4 and TRBJ2-7, with 11 bases lining up with TRBD2. The CDR3 has 14 amino acids. From germline, CDR1 is SGHNT and CDR2 YYREEE (reference sequence). The CDR3 here is CASSQGTSGYEQYF. CDR3 DNA sequence: TGCGCCAGCAGCCAAGGGACTAGCGGCTACGAGCAGTACTTC.